Sequencing of this T cell receptor beta chain was carried out in a study of T cells expressing NK-cell markers (dated by TCRdb to 2020 to 2021). Describing the broader study: Seven to nine donors provided sorted CD3+CD56+NKG2C+, CD3+CD56+NKG2C- and CD3+CD56-NKG2C+ T-cell subsets, whose TCR beta-chain repertoires were profiled. Of the eight sequenced donors, seven were found to be HCMV-seropositive and one was found to be HCMV-seronegative. All eight donors whose samples were sequenced were randomly selected healthy volunteers, three of them men and five women. The libraries were sequenced on Illumina HiSeq 2000/2500, MiSeq or NextSeq, producing 2 x 150 bp reads.

TCRdb records Illumina HiSeq 2000 as the sequencer. 5'RACE template switching, by which a universal primer site and unique molecular identifiers were added, was used to make TCR beta cDNA libraries. cDNA synthesis was primed from the TCR beta constant segment and was followed by two successive PCR amplification steps. The paper's data handling went like this. MIGEC was used to demultiplex reads and group reads by UMI, and MiTCR was used to assemble and quantify clonotypes. To exclude erroneous sequences, any TCR cDNA sequence not supported by at least two reads was discarded. The tcR package was used for downstream repertoire analysis, with clonotypes matched between fractions based on CDR3 nucleotide sequence plus V segment. VDJmatch was used to annotate antigen specificity against VDJdb, with one amino acid substitution allowed in CDR3. Through TCRdb reprocessing, the reads give one entry per CDR3 protein sequence; DNA is omitted. These V and J calls originate from TCRdb's pipeline instead of the authors' own analysis. The table for this sample lists 200,000 to 300,000 distinct CDR3 sequences. About 0.39% of the sample comes from the top ten.

The paper's findings and limits, for the study overall: Those dominant clonotypes were again the most abundant among CD3+CD56-NKG2C+ cells in a few donors, at about 25-60.1%. In over 5 donors, the dominant CD3+CD56+NKG2C+ clonotypes were among the top 10 CD8+ clonotypes and accounted for roughly 1.0-8% of CD8+ T cells. Whether the expanded NKG2C-expressing T cell clones were specific for HCMV antigens was left unclear.

A commercial ELISA kit detecting HCMV-specific IgG in serum was used to determine HCMV serostatus. Ficoll density gradient centrifugation was used to isolate peripheral blood mononuclear cells from blood. In regard to this clonotype: The specificity of this receptor is unknown.

The clonotype was recovered from a man between 18 and 29 years old in good health. Donor details come from another sample of the same person, matched by shared clones. Sequenced material: blood T cells: a sorted CD56 or NKG2C T cell subset, CD4+ or CD8+ T cells, or bulk PBMC T cells (not recorded which).

The CDR3 protein: CASSGGTASYNEQFF. The chain is made from TRBV5-1 and TRBJ2-1; TCRdb outputs TRBD2, but without DNA this stays unchecked. CDR1 and CDR2 are drawn from the germline V gene: SGHRS, YFSETQ. The CDR3 runs 15 residues from the cysteine to the phenylalanine. The nucleotide record is missing.